Below are 8 T cell receptor beta chains sequenced from a single sample in a study of identical twins. TCRdb reanalysed the 5' RACE reads using MiXCR and keeps one entry per CDR3 protein. Of 600,000 to 700,000 distinct CDR3 sequences detected, approximately 22% appear once; the ten largest clones hold about 4.3%. These data also featured in a second study, about T cells expressing NK-cell markers.

The sequenced sample was PBMCs. The receptors were gathered from a woman in her late teens or twenties in good health.

This clonotype was seen a handful of times. The chain links TRBV12-3 or TRBV12-4 to TRBJ2-2; D is perhaps TRBD1 (6 bases). Between the trimmed V and J ends, which lost 1 base and 0 bases, there was a span of 9 bases. The CDR3 runs 16 residues. The CDR3 loop reads CASSLGGTTNTGELFF. In DNA form, the CDR3 reads TGTGCCAGCAGTTTAGGGGGGACAACGAACACCGGGGAGCTGTTTTTT.

V is TRBV18 and J is TRBJ1-1, with 7 bases lining up with TRBD1. Germline V gene lookup returns CDR1 KGHSH and CDR2 LQKENI. CDR3 length: 14 residues. J gave up 2 bases and V 6 bases, and 6 bases lay outside the gene matches. CDR3 nucleotide sequence: TGTGCCAGCTCCGAAGGGGGCTTAAACACTGAAGCTTTCTTT. Protein product: CASSEGGLNTEAFF.

This clonotype has only a few counts. The gene calls are TRBV7-2 and TRBJ2-1; 13 bases agree with TRBD2. Germline CDR1 reads SGHTA; CDR2 reads FQGNSA. This CDR3 has 17 amino acids. J lost 3 bases, V lost 5 bases, and 7 bases had no gene match. The CDR3 loop reads CASSRTSGSPNYNEQFF. The CDR3 coding sequence is TGTGCCAGCAGCAGGACTAGCGGGAGCCCCAACTACAATGAGCAGTTCTTC.

This clonotype has more than one count but fewer than ten. The V gene is TRBV7-9, the J gene TRBJ2-1; 9 nucleotides line up with TRBD2. V shed 1 base and J 8 bases; nucleotides not matched to a gene: 9. The CDR3 runs to 16 residues. Germline V CDR1 and CDR2: SEHNR, FQNEAQ (reference sequence). CDR3 in DNA: TGTGCCAGCAGCTTAGGCGGGAGGGGATATAGCGATGAGCAGTTCTTC. Amino acids: CASSLGGRGYSDEQFF. Looking up the rest from reference TRBV7-9 and TRBJ2-1 gives the full variable domain: DTGVSQNPRHKITKRGQNVTFRCDPISEHNRLYWYRQTLGQGPEFLTYFQNEAQLEKSRLLSDRFSAERPKGSFSTLEIQRTEQGDSAMYLCASSLGGRGYSDEQFFGPGTRLTVL.

The V gene is TRBV20-1, the J gene TRBJ2-1; maybe TRBD2 (5 bases). The germline V and J ends were trimmed by 3 bases and 2 bases, with 11 bases remaining between them. The CDR3 has 14 amino acids. The germline CDR1 and CDR2 sequences are DFQATT and SNEGSKA (reference sequence). The CDR3 DNA reads TGCAGTGCTAGCCGCGGGCCCGCCTACAATGAGCAGTTCTTC. Translating it yields CSASRGPAYNEQFF.

This clonotype occurred a few times. The chain links TRBV5-1 to TRBJ2-1; D is uncertain. Trimming stripped 1 base from V and 13 bases from J, with 12 bases between. Per the germline V gene, CDR1 is SGHRS and CDR2 is YFSETQ. This CDR3 contains 12 residues. CDR3 DNA sequence: TGCGCCAGCAGCTTGAACAGAGACACTCAGTTCTTC. Protein sequence: CASSLNRDTQFF.

This clonotype was seen more than once but under ten times. The CDR3 DNA reads as TGTGCCAGCAGCTCCCAGTCCCTAGTAAACAATGAGCAGTTCTTC. The encoded protein is CASSSQSLVNNEQFF. V and J are TRBV9 and TRBJ2-1; D unresolved. CDR3 length equals 15 residues. Between the trimmed V and J ends, which lost 4 bases and 5 bases, there was a span of 16 bases. The V gene's germline CDR1 is SGDLS and CDR2 YYNGEE.

This chain connects TRBV20-1 to TRBJ2-5, with TRBD2 matching 11 bases. V shed 3 bases and J 5 bases; nucleotides not matched to a gene: 8. CDR1 is DFQATT and CDR2 is SNEGSKA in the germline V gene (reference sequence). The CDR3 consists of 15 residues. CDR3 protein: CSASRGSGGAETQYF. CDR3 DNA: TGCAGTGCTAGTCGGGGTAGCGGGGGGGCGGAGACCCAGTACTTC.